Listed here are 15 T cell receptor beta chains from one sample, sequenced in a study of response to subunit inactivated influenza vaccine. TCRdb itself ran the RT-PCR reads through MiXCR, one entry per CDR3 protein. The data show 450,000 to 600,000 distinct CDR3 sequences, more than 7% seen once. The sequenced sample was PBMCs from blood, obtained around 25 months after vaccination. These receptors originate from a man between 50 and 69 years old who received an inactivated influenza vaccine.

The table lists this clonotype with a few counts. The chain joins TRBV10-3 to TRBJ2-7; D could derive from TRBD1 or TRBD2 (7 bases each). Trimming cost V 2 bases and J 4 bases, with 21 bases left between them. The CDR3 is 17 amino acids. Germline loops: CDR1 ENHRY, CDR2 SYGVKD. The DNA for the CDR3 is TGTGCCATCAGTGAGCCTAGACAGGGAGGGGGGCAATACGAGCAGTACTTC. Its translation is CAISEPRQGGGQYEQYF.

In its sample, this clonotype was seen many times. The CDR3: CASSLTRGYQETQYF. DNA of the CDR3: TGTGCCAGCAGCTTAACGCGGGGTTACCAAGAGACCCAGTACTTC. This chain uses TRBV7-2 with TRBJ2-5; D may be TRBD2 (6 bases). The CDR3 is made up of 15 amino acids. Trimming stripped 2 bases from V and 0 bases from J, with 10 bases between. Germline CDR1 is SGHTA and CDR2 is FQGNSA.

This clonotype showed up many times. The CDR3 DNA reads TGTGCCAGCGGTATGACAGGGAGCTACAATGAGCAGTTCTTC. It codes for CASGMTGSYNEQFF. This chain connects TRBV27 to TRBJ2-1, with 7 nucleotides matching TRBD1. Germline V gene sequence: CDR1 MNHEY, CDR2 SMNVEV (reference sequence). The J segment lost 3 bases and the V segment lost 8 bases, leaving 7 bases of the junction unmatched. The CDR3 length is 14 residues.

The gene calls are TRBV6-1 and TRBJ2-3, with D perhaps TRBD1 (5 bases). There are 16 residues in the CDR3. V shed 5 bases and J shed 1 base, with 16 bases lying between them. The germline V gene has CDR1 MNHNS and CDR2 SASEGT. The CDR3 protein is CASSLSSGSGTDTQYF. DNA for the CDR3: TGTGCCAGCAGTCTCTCTTCAGGGTCTGGCACAGATACGCAGTATTTT.

This clonotype was recorded many times. This chain's CDR3 is CASSPGVAGDYNEQFF. The CDR3 DNA reads as TGTGCCAGCAGCCCGGGTGTAGCGGGCGATTACAATGAGCAGTTCTTC. The V gene is TRBV4-2, the J gene TRBJ2-1; 7 nucleotides line up with TRBD2. This CDR3 has 16 residues. The germline V gene encodes CDR1 LGHNA and CDR2 YNFKEQ. V lost 4 bases to trimming and J lost 4 bases; unmatched junction nucleotides: 10.

This clonotype has just a few counts. This chain links TRBV20-1 with TRBJ2-3; D possibly corresponds to TRBD2 (5 bases). Germline values: CDR1 DFQATT, CDR2 SNEGSKA (reference sequence). V was clipped by 0 bases and J by 2 bases, with 12 bases between them. CDR3 size: 15 residues. The CDR3 loop is CSARDGERPTDTQYF. For the CDR3, the DNA is TGCAGTGCTAGAGATGGGGAGCGGCCCACAGATACGCAGTATTTT.

V usage is TRBV5-6 and J usage is TRBJ2-2; D tentatively fits TRBD1 or TRBD2 (5 bases each). The V and J ends lost 1 base and 7 bases respectively, with 17 bases between them. Germline V lookup: CDR1 SGHDT, CDR2 YYEEEE. The CDR3 consists of 16 residues. CDR3 sequence (DNA): TGTGCCAGCAGCTTGTTGGGGGAAGTCGTCGGCGGGGAGCTGTTTTTT. Translating gives CASSLLGEVVGGELFF.

The chain recombines TRBV29-1 with TRBJ1-2; tentative D call: TRBD1 (5 bases). V gave up 3 bases and J gave up 7 bases, with 12 bases separating them. Germline V CDR1 and CDR2: SQVTM, ANQGSEA. This CDR3 has 12 amino acids. CDR3: CSVDSRGLGYTF. The CDR3 region has the DNA TGCAGCGTTGATTCCCGGGGCCTTGGCTACACCTTC.

Ten or more counts support this clonotype. The genes are TRBV28 and TRBJ2-7; TRBD2 is a possible D gene (6 bases). The length of the CDR3 is 13 residues. Germline V gene lookup returns CDR1 MDHEN and CDR2 SYDVKM. Deletions cut 3 bases from V and 10 bases from J, with 16 bases between. The CDR3 sequence: CASSFKLGTVQYF. The CDR3 DNA reads TGTGCCAGCAGTTTTAAACTTGGGACTGTACAGTACTTC.

The gene calls are TRBV11-2 and TRBJ1-2; 7 bases match TRBD1. The CDR3 spans 13 residues. Germline values: CDR1 SGHAT, CDR2 FQNNGV. Losses at the gene ends were 7 bases for V and 4 bases for J; bases not matched to a gene: 6. CDR3 nucleotides: TGTGCCAGCAACCAGGGACAGCTCTATGGCTACACCTTC. The encoded protein is CASNQGQLYGYTF.

Only a few counts were recorded for this clonotype. The chain uses TRBV5-6 and TRBJ1-2; a weak D match, TRBD1 (6 bases). CDR1 is SGHDT, CDR2 YYEEEE, per germline. Trimming cost V 7 bases and J 4 bases, with 20 bases left between them. CDR3 length: 15 residues. CDR3 nucleotides: TGTGCCAGCCTCCGGGCAGGGGCGGTATCCTATGGCTACACCTTC. Its translation is CASLRAGAVSYGYTF.

The sample holds a few counts of this clonotype. The chain couples TRBV7-7 to TRBJ2-7; no firm D call. Trimming took 3 bases from V and 0 from J, leaving 15 bases between them. In germline, CDR1 is SSHAT, CDR2 FNYEAQ (reference sequence). This CDR3 has 16 residues. DNA of the CDR3: TGTGCCAGCAGCTTGAAAAGGGTAATAGCCTCCTACGAGCAGTACTTC. Residues: CASSLKRVIASYEQYF.

This clonotype has more than one count but fewer than ten. This chain joins TRBV24-1 and TRBJ2-2, with unresolved D. V shed 5 bases and J shed 3 bases, with 12 bases lying between them. CDR1 is KGHDR, CDR2 SFDVKD, per germline. The length of the CDR3 is 15 residues. In nucleotides, the CDR3 is TGTGCCACCAGTGGTATGGGTCAGGACACCGGGGAGCTGTTTTTT. Its protein product is CATSGMGQDTGELFF.

This clonotype came up many times. V gene TRBV10-3 combines with J gene TRBJ2-1; 7 nucleotides line up with TRBD2. This CDR3 has 16 residues. CDR1 is ENHRY, CDR2 SYGVKD, per germline. The J segment lost 7 bases and the V segment lost 4 bases, leaving 13 bases of the junction unmatched. The CDR3: CAISGERDGSSNEQFF. As DNA, the CDR3 is TGTGCCATCAGTGGGGAGCGGGATGGATCTAGTAATGAGCAGTTCTTC.

This clonotype was detected only a few times. V usage is TRBV11-1 and J usage is TRBJ2-1; the match to TRBD2 covers 13 bases. V lost 1 base and J lost 7; bases outside the gene matches: 10. This CDR3 comprises 18 residues. Germline lookup yields CDR1 SGHAT and CDR2 FQDESV (reference sequence). This CDR3 is CASSLVSIVTSGRNEQFF. CDR3 bases: TGTGCCAGCAGCTTAGTATCGATCGTGACTAGCGGGAGGAATGAGCAGTTCTTC.